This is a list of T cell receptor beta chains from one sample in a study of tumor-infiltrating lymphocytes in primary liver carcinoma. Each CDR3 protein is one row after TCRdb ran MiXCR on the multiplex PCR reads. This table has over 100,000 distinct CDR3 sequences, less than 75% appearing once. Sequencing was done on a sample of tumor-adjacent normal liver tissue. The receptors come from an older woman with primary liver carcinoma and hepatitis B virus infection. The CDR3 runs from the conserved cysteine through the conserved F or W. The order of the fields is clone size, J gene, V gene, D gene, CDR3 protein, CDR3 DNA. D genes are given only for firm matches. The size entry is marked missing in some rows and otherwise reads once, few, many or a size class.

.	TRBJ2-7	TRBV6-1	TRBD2	CAGGTQLGGDQYF	TGTGCCGGCGGGACGCAACTCGGGGGGGATCAGTACTTC
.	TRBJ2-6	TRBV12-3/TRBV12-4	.	CASSPRVAGSSVLTF	TGTGCCAGCAGTCCCAGGGTAGCTGGGTCCAGCGTCCTGACTTTC
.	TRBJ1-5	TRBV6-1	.	CATPKELGNQPQHF	TGTGCCACTCCTAAGGAGCTCGGCAATCAACCCCAGCATTTT
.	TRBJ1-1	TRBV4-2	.	CPSSQEGGAVVTEAFF	TGTCCCAGCAGCCAAGAAGGTGGTGCGGTAGTAACTGAAGCTTTCTTT
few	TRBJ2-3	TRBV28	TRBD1	CASEGQGATDTQYF	TGTGCCTCCGAGGGACAGGGGGCCACAGATACGCAGTATTTT
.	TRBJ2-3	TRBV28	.	CASRARLWAAADTQYF	TGTGCCAGCAGAGCCAGGTTATGGGCAGCGGCAGATACGCAGTATTTT
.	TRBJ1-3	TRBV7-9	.	CASSLDGNTRNTIYF	TGTGCCAGCAGCTTAGACGGCAACACTCGAAACACCATATATTTT
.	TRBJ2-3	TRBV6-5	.	CASGYSAGSTGTQYF	TGTGCCAGCGGTTACTCCGCGGGTAGCACAGGTACGCAGTATTTT
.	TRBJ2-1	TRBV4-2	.	CASSQIGQLGSYNEQFF	TGTGCCAGCAGCCAGATCGGACAGTTAGGCTCCTACAATGAGCAGTTCTTC
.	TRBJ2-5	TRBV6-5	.	CASSYPGAGKAQYF	TGTGCCAGCAGTTACCCCGGGGCCGGGAAGGCCCAGTACTTC
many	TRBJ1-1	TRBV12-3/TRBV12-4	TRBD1	CASTQGAYTEAFF	TGTGCCAGCACCCAGGGGGCTTATACTGAAGCTTTCTTT
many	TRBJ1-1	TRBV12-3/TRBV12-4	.	CASSWAGNTEAFF	TGTGCCAGCAGTTGGGCAGGGAACACTGAAGCTTTCTTT
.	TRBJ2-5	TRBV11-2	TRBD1	CASGLGGTGTPLYF	TGTGCCAGCGGCCTCGGCGGGACAGGGACGCCCCTGTACTTC
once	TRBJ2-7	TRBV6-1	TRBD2	CASSANSGSYERYF	TGTGCCAGCAGTGCAAACAGCGGGAGCTACGAGCGGTACTTC